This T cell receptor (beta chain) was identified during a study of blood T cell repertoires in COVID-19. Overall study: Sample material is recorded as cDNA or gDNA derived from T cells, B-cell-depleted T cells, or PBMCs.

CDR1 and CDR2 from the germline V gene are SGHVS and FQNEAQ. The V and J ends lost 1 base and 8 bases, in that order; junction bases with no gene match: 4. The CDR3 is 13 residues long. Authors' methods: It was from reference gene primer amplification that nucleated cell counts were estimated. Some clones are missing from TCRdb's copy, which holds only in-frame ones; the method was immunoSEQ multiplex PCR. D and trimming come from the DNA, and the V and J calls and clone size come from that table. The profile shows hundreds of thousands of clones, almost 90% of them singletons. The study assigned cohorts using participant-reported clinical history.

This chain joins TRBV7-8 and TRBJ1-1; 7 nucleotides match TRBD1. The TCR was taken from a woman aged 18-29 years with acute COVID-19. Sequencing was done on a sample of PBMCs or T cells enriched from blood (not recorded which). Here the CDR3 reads CASSLGRDREAFF. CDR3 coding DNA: TGTGCCAGCAGCTTAGGTCGGGACAGAGAAGCTTTCTTT.